This entry describes one T cell receptor beta chain. The junction does not match germline at one end; this may be a read error. This CDR3 contains 14 residues. Germline lookup yields CDR1 SGHRS and CDR2 YFSETQ. This entry comes from a study of tumor and adjacent non-tumor tissue in lung cancer. The template was RNA from unsorted bulk tissue. More than 3 cm separated this lung sample from the edge of the tumor. Donors were chemotherapy-naive, newly diagnosed lung cancer surgical patients in China, August–late 2014. A modified ARM-PCR protocol with three rounds of nested PCR amplified TCRbeta. TCRdb analysed the multiplex PCR reads with MiXCR anew, one entry per CDR3 protein. In the table there are roughly 90,000 distinct CDR3 sequences, roughly 77% of which are singletons.

The sample was distant non-tumor lung tissue. The chain has TRBV5-1 and TRBJ1-1; D uncertain. This sequence originates from a woman in her forties or fifties with non-small cell lung cancer. CDR3 coding DNA: TGCGCCAGCGGACCTTCGTGGGAGAGCACTGAAGCTATCTTT. Translating it yields CASGPSWESTEAIF.